The clone carrying this T cell receptor (beta chain) was recorded a few times. The antigen remains unidentified. The data stem from a study of response to subunit inactivated influenza vaccine. TCRdb recomputed calls from the RT-PCR reads with MiXCR, one row per CDR3 protein. The sample has 430,000 or so distinct CDR3 sequences, approximately 11% seen once. This CDR3 has 15 amino acids. Trimming took 4 bases from V and 8 from J, leaving 18 bases between them. The study's findings and limits: New T cells are recruited in small numbers by each seasonal influenza vaccination, according to the authors' suggestion.

The sequencing used PBMCs from blood, collected roughly 6 weeks after vaccination. This chain joins TRBV12-3 or TRBV12-4 and TRBJ2-1; possibly TRBD2 for D (7 bases). The sequence came from a man aged 45 to 65 who received an inactivated influenza vaccine. The CDR3 DNA reads as TGTGCCAGCAGTTACCCTCTCAGGGGAGGGTATGAGCAGTTCTTC. It translates to CASSYPLRGGYEQFF.